The rows below give T cell receptor beta chains drawn from one sample of a study of shared clonotypes between healthy human individuals. TCRdb's table, derived via immunoSEQ multiplex PCR, lists solely in-frame clones and lacks some. The sample lists fewer than 600,000 clones, 79% occurring once. The specimen was PBMCs. These receptors originate from a woman between 40 and 55 years old in good health. Some clones in this sample may be carry-over from other donors' samples. The CDR3 runs from the conserved cysteine through the conserved F or W. D genes are given only for firm matches. Rows give clone size only sometimes, using once, few, many, or a class for an expanded clone.

>-|TRBV5-1|TRBJ1-3|-
TGCGCCAGCAGCTTGGCCCCAACCCCTGGAAACACCATATATTTT
CASSLAPTPGNTIYF
>-|TRBV18|TRBJ1-5|few
TGTGCCAGCTCAGTGGGAGATCATCAGCCCCAGCATTTT
CASSVGDHQPQHF
>-|TRBV6-1|TRBJ2-3|-
TGTGCCAGCAGTGGCTGGGGGGGGCTGACAGATACGCAGTATTTT
CASSGWGGLTDTQYF
>-|TRBV5-5|TRBJ1-4|-
TGTGCCAGCAGCTTGTGGGGTGTCCGAGAAAAACTGTTTTTT
CASSLWGVREKLFF
>-|TRBV28|TRBJ1-2|-
TGTGCCACTTTCGCCGGGGGGCGGGTCTATGGCTACACCTTC
CATFAGGRVYGYTF
>-|TRBV30|TRBJ2-7|-
TGTGCCTGGAGTTCGGACGGAACCTACGAGCAGTACTTC
CAWSSDGTYEQYF
>-|TRBV14|TRBJ1-2|-
TGTGCCAGCAGCTCCCGACAGGTTGGCTACACCTTC
CASSSRQVGYTF
>TRBD1|TRBV11-2|TRBJ2-7|many
TGTGCCAGCAGCCTCAGGACAGGGGACGGCGAGCAGTACTTC
CASSLRTGDGEQYF
>TRBD2|TRBV7-9|TRBJ2-7|-
TGTGCCAGCAGCCTCGGGGGGGGCCTTACCTACGAGCAGTACTTC
CASSLGGGLTYEQYF
>-|TRBV7-9|TRBJ1-2|-
TGTGCCAGCAGCTTAGGGGGCCTCTATGGCTACACCTTC
CASSLGGLYGYTF
>-|TRBV11-2|TRBJ2-5|-
TGTGCCAGCAGCTTCCGCGGACAAGGCCAAGAGACCCAGTACTTC
CASSFRGQGQETQYF
>-|TRBV7-8|TRBJ2-1|-
TGTGCCAGCAGGGAGACAGGAGACTACAATGAGCAGTTCTTC
CASRETGDYNEQFF
>-|TRBV7-2|TRBJ2-7|-
TGTGCCAGCAGCTCGAGGGGTGGCAGTCCGAGGCAGTACTTC
CASSSRGGSPRQYF
>TRBD1|TRBV7-9|TRBJ2-7|-
TGTGCCAGCAGCTTAGCGGGACAGGCCGCCTACGAGCAGTACTTC
CASSLAGQAAYEQYF
>-|TRBV7-3|TRBJ1-1|few
TGTGCCAGCAGCCTGCTGGGAGTTGGGACTGAAGCTTTCTTT
CASSLLGVGTEAFF
>-|TRBV7-8|TRBJ1-1|-
TGTGCCAGCGCTTTGGGGGGTTCGAACACTGAAGCTTTCTTT
CASALGGSNTEAFF
>-|TRBV28|TRBJ1-5|-
TGTGCCAGCAGACCTCAGGGAAATCAGCCCCAGCATTTT
CASRPQGNQPQHF
>TRBD2|TRBV29-1|TRBJ2-7|-
TGCAGCGTTGAAGGTCTGACTAGCGGGCCCGACGAGCAGTACTTC
CSVEGLTSGPDEQYF
>-|TRBV7-2|TRBJ2-5|-
TGTGCCAGCAGCCCAAGCCGGGGCCCACAAGAGACCCAGTACTTC
CASSPSRGPQETQYF
>-|TRBV9|TRBJ1-3|-
TGTGCCAGCAGCGTAGTTGAGTCTGGAAACACCATATATTTT
CASSVVESGNTIYF
>-|TRBV7-9|TRBJ1-1|-
TGTGCCAGCACCCAATTGACAGGTTTAGTCACTGAAGCTTTCTTT
CASTQLTGLVTEAFF
>TRBD2|TRBV10-3|TRBJ2-1|-
TGTGCCATCAGTGAGACGTTGGCGGGAGGGATCAATGAGCAGTTCTTC
CAISETLAGGINEQFF
>-|TRBV18|TRBJ1-2|-
TGTGCCAGCTCACCACGAACAGGGTCGGACTATGGCTACACCTTC
CASSPRTGSDYGYTF
>-|TRBV6-5|TRBJ2-2|-
TGTGCCAGCAGTTACTCCCGGGTCACCGGGGAGCTGTTTTTT
CASSYSRVTGELFF
>-|TRBV5-6|TRBJ2-7|-
TGTGCCAGCAGCGCAGGCTTGGGCTACGAGCAGTACTTC
CASSAGLGYEQYF
>-|TRBV11-3|TRBJ2-1|-
TGTGCCAGCAGCTTAGTTGGTAGACTGGGGACTGAGCAGTTCTTC
CASSLVGRLGTEQFF
>TRBD1|TRBV27|TRBJ2-7|-
TGTGCCAGTAGGACAGGGAACTACGAGCAGTACTTC
CASRTGNYEQYF
>-|TRBV28|TRBJ2-2|-
TGTGCCAGCAGTTTTCCGGCCAGGGTGAACACCGGGGAGCTGTTTTTT
CASSFPARVNTGELFF
>-|TRBV7-9|TRBJ2-7|once
TGTGCCAGCAGCCGAGTGCCTTCCTACGAGCAGTACTTC
CASSRVPSYEQYF
>-|TRBV7-2|TRBJ1-5|-
TGTGCCAGCAGCTTATATCGCAGGGGAGGTAGCAATCAGCCCCAGCATTTT
CASSLYRRGGSNQPQHF
>-|TRBV19|TRBJ2-7|few
TGTGCCAGTAGTGACGGAGGGGATATCTTGGAGCAGTACTTC
CASSDGGDILEQYF
>-|TRBV27|TRBJ2-1|-
TGTGCCAGCAGTTCCCGAGTAAGGAGCAATGAGCAGTTCTTC
CASSSRVRSNEQFF
>-|TRBV28|TRBJ1-2|-
TGTGCCAGCAGTTCCTACGACCCATATGGCTACACCTTC
CASSSYDPYGYTF
>-|TRBV7-9|TRBJ2-7|-
TGTGCCAGCAGCTTACGGCAGGACCCGTCCTACGAGCAGTACTTC
CASSLRQDPSYEQYF
>TRBD2|TRBV19|TRBJ2-2|-
TGTGCCAGTAGTATGACTAGCGGGAGGGCCACCGGGGAGCTGTTTTTT
CASSMTSGRATGELFF
>-|TRBV28|TRBJ2-1|-
TGTGCCAGCAGTTTTCCCTCGAGGGGCAATGAGCAGTTCTTC
CASSFPSRGNEQFF
>-|TRBV2|TRBJ2-7|-
TGTGCCAGCAGCGCCGGTCAAACCTACGAGCAGTACTTC
CASSAGQTYEQYF
>TRBD1|TRBV5-1|TRBJ2-3|-
TGCGCCAGCAGTGTTACAGGGGGTACAGATACGCAGTATTTT
CASSVTGGTDTQYF
>TRBD2|TRBV9|TRBJ2-5|-
TGTGCCAGCAGCCTTACGGGGGGTGGTTATCAAGAGACCCAGTACTTC
CASSLTGGGYQETQYF
>-|TRBV27|TRBJ2-5|-
TGTGCCAGCAGTTCGGGTCTCACGGAGACCCAGTACTTC
CASSSGLTETQYF
>-|TRBV10-3|TRBJ1-4|-
TGTGCCATCAAAGGAGCAGGGATGGAAAAACTGTTTTTT
CAIKGAGMEKLFF
>-|TRBV19|TRBJ1-1|-
TGTGCCAGTAGTATAGCGCGACAGCTTCACACTGAAGCTTTCTTT
CASSIARQLHTEAFF
>TRBD2|TRBV7-2|TRBJ2-1|few
TGTGCCAGCAGCATTGGGGCGGGAGGTTGGGGCAATGAGCAGTTCTTC
CASSIGAGGWGNEQFF
>TRBD2|TRBV18|TRBJ2-2|-
TGTGCCAGCTCACCATTCAGGACTAGCGAAACCGGGGAGCTGTTTTTT
CASSPFRTSETGELFF
>-|TRBV5-1|TRBJ2-7|-
TGCGCCAGCAGCTTGGGACAGCGGGGCAGGGGCTACGAGCAGTACTTC
CASSLGQRGRGYEQYF
>-|TRBV2|TRBJ2-4|many
TGTGCCAGCAGTACGGACGTCAAAAACATTCAGTACTTC
CASSTDVKNIQYF
>-|TRBV28|TRBJ1-5|few
TGTGCCAGCAGTTTAACGCGGGCGGGGCAGCCCCAGCATTTT
CASSLTRAGQPQHF
>-|TRBV10-2|TRBJ2-5|-
TGCGCCAGCAGTGAGTCTGAAGTTCGGGAGCAGTACTTC
CASSESEVREQYF
>-|TRBV7-7|TRBJ2-1|few
TGTGCTAGCAGCTTAGGTTTATACAATGAGCAGTTCTTC
CASSLGLYNEQFF
>TRBD2|TRBV29-1|TRBJ2-1|once
TGCAGCGTTGAGGTAATAGCGGGAGATGAGCAGTTCTTC
CSVEVIAGDEQFF
>-|TRBV10-2|TRBJ2-1|-
TGCGCCAGCAGTGAGTCAAGGGCGCCCAAGGACAATGAGCAGTTCTTC
CASSESRAPKDNEQFF
>TRBD1|TRBV10-3|TRBJ1-1|-
TGTGCCATCAGCGGGACAGCGAACACTGAAGCTTTCTTT
CAISGTANTEAFF
>-|TRBV10-3|TRBJ2-1|-
TGTGCCATCAGTGAGTCAGGGCTAGCTAACAATGAGCAGTTCTTC
CAISESGLANNEQFF
>-|TRBV7-2|TRBJ1-2|-
TGTGCCAGCAGCTTGCACACATCTTCCTATGGCTACACCTTC
CASSLHTSSYGYTF
>-|TRBV5-1|TRBJ1-2|once
TGCGCCAGCAGCTTGGAGGGAGGGGGCTATGGCTACACCTTC
CASSLEGGGYGYTF
>TRBD1|TRBV4-2|TRBJ1-6|once
TGTGCCAGCAGCCAAGTGCGCGGGACAGGGGAATCACCCCTCCACTTT
CASSQVRGTGESPLHF
>-|TRBV5-1|TRBJ2-1|few
TGCGCCAGCAGCTTGATATCAGAGAATGAGCAGTTCTTC
CASSLISENEQFF